These 31 T cell receptor beta chains came from one sample sequenced in a study of T-cell memory formation after mild COVID-19. One entry per CDR3 protein, called by TCRdb with MiXCR from the 5' RACE reads. The table includes around 150,000 distinct CDR3 sequences, 11% detected once. Sequencing was done on a sample of PBMCs or a T cell subset sorted from them (not recorded which). These receptors were taken from a man aged 18 to 29 who had mild COVID-19 (a few samples of this study predate the infection). Cell type and time point are not known.

This clonotype appeared many times. The chain is built from TRBV5-5 and TRBJ1-1; weak D call: TRBD1 (6 bases). The CDR3 covers 14 residues. CDR1 is SGHKS, CDR2 YYEKEE, per germline (reference sequence). The germline V and J ends were trimmed by 2 bases and 1 base, with 9 bases remaining between them. The CDR3 sequence is CASSFRTANTEAFF. In nucleotides, the CDR3 is TGTGCCAGCAGCTTTAGGACAGCGAACACTGAAGCTTTCTTT.

This clonotype was observed a few times. V and J are TRBV7-9 and TRBJ1-1; D not certain. V lost 5 bases and J lost 5, with 12 bases in between. Germline-derived CDR1 and CDR2 are SEHNR and FQNEAQ (reference sequence). The CDR3 spans 13 residues. CDR3 protein: CASSQMGRTEAFF. The DNA of the CDR3 is TGTGCCAGCAGCCAGATGGGGAGGACTGAAGCTTTCTTT.

V gene TRBV4-3 combines with J gene TRBJ2-3; no definite D call. The CDR3 runs 15 residues. Trimming left V 0 bases short and J 2 bases short, with 9 bases between. CDR1 and CDR2 (germline): LGHNA, YSLEER. The CDR3 sequence: CASSQDVFSTDTQYF. The CDR3 DNA reads TGCGCCAGCAGCCAAGATGTTTTCTCCACAGATACGCAGTATTTT.

In this sample, this clonotype turned up many times. This chain connects TRBV18 to TRBJ1-1; weak D call: TRBD1 (6 bases). The CDR3 length is 13 residues. The germline gives CDR1 KGHSH, CDR2 LQKENI. Trimming took 10 bases from V and 3 from J, leaving 15 bases between them. The CDR3: CANAEDRHTEAFF. For the CDR3, the DNA is TGTGCCAACGCCGAGGACAGACACACTGAAGCTTTCTTT.

This clonotype has a count of ten or more. The chain has TRBV29-1 and TRBJ2-1; 10 bases align to TRBD2. J lost 8 bases, V lost 6 bases, and 13 bases had no gene match. In germline, CDR1 is SQVTM, CDR2 ANQGSEA. The CDR3 has 15 amino acids. The CDR3 reads CSVVPGLASQDEQFF. The CDR3 DNA reads as TGCAGCGTCGTTCCGGGACTAGCGTCACAGGATGAGCAGTTCTTC.

This clonotype was recorded a few times. J is TRBJ2-1 and V is TRBV20-1; weak D call: TRBD1 (5 bases). The CDR3 is 14 amino acids. In germline, CDR1 is DFQATT, CDR2 SNEGSKA (reference sequence). V lost 3 bases to trimming and J lost 1 base, with 10 bases between them. CDR3 nucleotide sequence: TGCAGTGCTAGGTGGCAGGGTTCCTACAATGAGCAGTTCTTC. Protein product: CSARWQGSYNEQFF.

The chain employs TRBV20-1 and TRBJ1-2; no definite D call. CDR3 length equals 16 residues. The V gene's germline CDR1 is DFQATT and CDR2 SNEGSKA (reference sequence). Trimming left V 0 bases short and J 0 bases short, with 14 bases between. CDR3 DNA: TGCAGTGCTAGAGATGTTGTGAGACGAACTAACTATGGCTACACCTTC. Amino acids: CSARDVVRRTNYGYTF.

This clonotype was detected many times. The chain uses TRBV12-3 or TRBV12-4 and TRBJ2-7, with unresolved D. V was shortened by 5 bases and J by 7 bases, with 12 bases between the two germline ends. This CDR3 is built from 12 residues. CDR3 loop: CASSGPGEEQYF. As DNA, the CDR3 is TGTGCCAGCAGTGGACCGGGTGAGGAGCAGTACTTC.

This clonotype turned up a few times. The CDR3: CASSWTPTNQPQHF. DNA for the CDR3: TGTGCCAGCAGTTGGACACCAACCAATCAGCCCCAGCATTTT. The chain recombines TRBV6-5 with TRBJ1-5; possibly TRBD1 for D (5 bases). Germline V CDR1 and CDR2: MNHEY, SVGAGI. The CDR3 extends over 14 amino acids. V lost 4 bases to trimming and J lost 3 bases, with 10 bases between them.

In its sample, this clonotype was seen once. The CDR3 DNA reads as TGTGCCAGCAGTTTAGTCGGTAATGAAAAACTGTTTTTT. Protein sequence: CASSLVGNEKLFF. This chain links TRBV12-3 or TRBV12-4 with TRBJ1-4; the D is unclear. V lost 1 base to trimming and J lost 4 bases, with 4 bases between them. The CDR3 totals 13 residues.

The chain uses TRBV5-1 and TRBJ2-2; D gene unclear. V was cut by 6 bases and J by 6 bases, with 12 bases left in between. Germline V lookup: CDR1 SGHRS, CDR2 YFSETQ. This CDR3 is 13 amino acids long. The CDR3 sequence: CASTVNGPGELFF. The CDR3 bases are TGCGCCAGCACCGTTAACGGTCCCGGGGAGCTGTTTTTT.

This clonotype has a count of ten or more. The chain recombines TRBV4-3 with TRBJ2-2; D could derive from TRBD1 or TRBD2 (6 bases each). Between the trimmed V and J ends, which lost 0 bases and 2 bases, there was a span of 16 bases. Germline values: CDR1 LGHNA, CDR2 YSLEER. The CDR3 has 18 residues. CDR3 in amino acids: CASSQEPPGGINTGELFF. The DNA of the CDR3 is TGCGCCAGCAGCCAAGAACCCCCCGGGGGCATAAACACCGGGGAGCTGTTTTTT.

This clonotype has more than one count but fewer than ten. The chain uses TRBV29-1 and TRBJ1-2; 7 positions agree with TRBD1. Germline lookup yields CDR1 SQVTM and CDR2 ANQGSEA. V dropped 1 base and J dropped 0; count of bases not matched to a gene: 5. The CDR3 is 15 amino acids. The CDR3 protein is CSVEVMGQPNYGYTF. The CDR3 nucleotides read TGCAGCGTTGAAGTCATGGGACAGCCTAACTATGGCTACACCTTC.

This chain connects TRBV12-3 or TRBV12-4 to TRBJ1-6, with D uncertain. V dropped 3 bases and J dropped 10 bases, with 19 bases sitting between them. CDR3 length: 16 residues. In DNA, the CDR3 is TGTGCCAGCAGTTTGGGCAGGTGGAGATTGGGCTCACCCCTCCACTTT. It yields the protein CASSLGRWRLGSPLHF.

This clonotype was detected many times. The gene calls are TRBV5-1 and TRBJ1-2; 7 bases map to TRBD1. The CDR3 totals 14 residues. V was clipped by 5 bases and J by 4 bases; unmatched bases: 8. CDR1 and CDR2 (germline): SGHRS, YFSETQ. This CDR3 is CASRTGQLTYGYTF. DNA of the CDR3: TGCGCCAGCAGAACGGGACAGTTGACCTATGGCTACACCTTC. Full variable domain (outside the CDR3, taken from reference TRBV5-1 and TRBJ1-2): KAGVTQTPRYLIKTRGQQVTLSCSPISGHRSVSWYQQTPGQGLQFLFEYFSETQRNKGNFPGRFSGRQFSNSRSEMNVSTLELGDSALYLCASRTGQLTYGYTFGSGTRLTVV.

Many counts were recorded for this clonotype. This chain links TRBV7-3 with TRBJ1-1; weak D call: TRBD1 (5 bases). This CDR3 contains 14 residues. Germline-derived CDR1 and CDR2 are SGHTA and FQGTGA. Between the trimmed V and J ends, which lost 5 bases and 4 bases, there was a span of 14 bases. This CDR3 reads CASSPTVDSTEAFF. The CDR3 DNA reads TGTGCCAGCAGCCCAACCGTCGACAGCACTGAAGCTTTCTTT.

This clonotype was recorded at least ten times. The chain joins TRBV5-5 to TRBJ2-5; TRBD1 agrees at 7 bases. The CDR3 is made up of 14 amino acids. V shed 1 base, J shed 2 bases, and the junction held 2 bases outside the gene matches. The germline V gene has CDR1 SGHKS and CDR2 YYEKEE (reference sequence). CDR3: CASSLMGQQETQYF. CDR3 nucleotides: TGTGCCAGCAGCTTGATGGGACAGCAAGAGACCCAGTACTTC. Full variable domain (outside the CDR3, taken from reference TRBV5-5 and TRBJ2-5): DAGVTQSPTHLIKTRGQQVTLRCSPISGHKSVSWYQQVLGQGPQFIFQYYEKEERGRGNFPDRFSARQFPNYSSELNVNALLLGDSALYLCASSLMGQQETQYFGPGTRLLVL.

This clonotype was seen repeatedly, ten times or more. The chain recombines TRBV20-1 with TRBJ1-5, with a weak D call TRBD1 (5 bases). The CDR3 loop spans 13 amino acids. CDR1 and CDR2 (germline): DFQATT, SNEGSKA (reference sequence). The V gene lost 6 bases and the J gene lost 9 bases, with 18 bases spanning the gap. CDR3 amino acids: CSAHEGPGGPQHF. CDR3 in DNA: TGCAGTGCCCATGAGGGGCCCGGAGGGCCCCAGCATTTT.

J is TRBJ1-1 and V is TRBV7-8; possible D gene TRBD1, 5 bases. Germline V gives CDR1 SGHVS, CDR2 FQNEAQ. V was clipped by 1 base and J by 11 bases, with 14 bases between them. This CDR3 region has 13 residues. CDR3: CASSLEQARAAFF. In DNA form, the CDR3 reads TGTGCCAGCAGCTTAGAACAGGCCCGTGCTGCTTTCTTT. The full variable domain, completed using reference TRBV7-8 and TRBJ1-1, is GAGVSQSPRYKVAKRGQDVALRCDPISGHVSLFWYQQALGQGPEFLTYFQNEAQLDKSGLPSDRFFAERPEGSVSTLKIQRTQQEDSAVYLCASSLEQARAAFFGQGTRLTVV.

The sample holds one count of this clonotype. This sequence joins TRBV28 and TRBJ1-6, with TRBD1 as a possible D gene (5 bases). Looked up from germline, CDR1 is MDHEN and CDR2 is SYDVKM. Trimming removed 6 bases at V and 1 base at J, with 10 bases between. The CDR3 loop spans 15 amino acids. CDR3 loop: CASSPGTSYNSPLHF. CDR3 bases: TGTGCCAGCAGCCCTGGGACGTCCTATAATTCACCCCTCCACTTT.

J is TRBJ2-3 and V is TRBV5-1; 11 nucleotides match TRBD2. CDR1 and CDR2 (germline): SGHRS, YFSETQ. V was clipped by 0 bases and J by 13 bases; unmatched bases: 10. The length of the CDR3 is 15 residues. As DNA, the CDR3 is TGCGCCAGCAGCTTGGCACTAGCGGGGGCGCCGCAGAAGTATTTT. Translating gives CASSLALAGAPQKYF.

This clonotype was counted between two and nine times. The CDR3 protein is CASSKGHYGYTF. The CDR3 nucleotides are TGTGCCAGCAGTAAAGGACACTATGGCTACACCTTC. J is TRBJ1-2 and V is TRBV12-3 or TRBV12-4; D is ambiguous. The CDR3 length is 12 residues. V lost 5 bases and J 3 bases, leaving 7 bases between the germline ends.

The chain combines TRBV12-3 or TRBV12-4 with TRBJ2-7; TRBD1 matches 7 bases. J was trimmed by 6 bases and V by 6 bases; bases with no gene match: 5. This CDR3 comprises 12 residues. CDR3 residues: CASSRTGSEQYV. The DNA of the CDR3 is TGTGCCAGCAGCCGGACAGGCTCCGAGCAGTACGTC.

The chain couples TRBV12-5 to TRBJ1-1; D remains ambiguous. Looked up from germline, CDR1 is LGHNT and CDR2 is FRNRAP. V was pared by 7 bases and J by 1 base, with 10 bases between. The length of the CDR3 is 13 residues. The CDR3 loop is CASAFRANTEAFF. The CDR3 nucleotides are TGTGCTAGTGCCTTCCGGGCGAACACTGAAGCTTTCTTT.

The chain has TRBV7-9 and TRBJ2-3, with 8 bases that match TRBD2. V gave up 10 bases and J gave up 2 bases; unmatched junction bases: 11. The germline V gene encodes CDR1 SEHNR and CDR2 FQNEAQ (reference sequence). The CDR3 is 15 residues long. DNA for the CDR3: TGTGCCACGACGACTACGGGAGGGAACACAGATACGCAGTATTTT. It yields the protein CATTTTGGNTDTQYF.

The chain carries TRBV10-2 and TRBJ2-1, with TRBD2 matching over 8 bases. There are 13 residues in the CDR3. Trimming cost V 9 bases and J 6 bases; bases outside gene matches: 7. CDR1 and CDR2 from the germline V gene are WSHSY and SAAADI. DNA of the CDR3: TGCGCCAGTCACATCGGGGGGGGCAATGAGCAGTTCTTC. Translating gives CASHIGGGNEQFF.

The V gene is TRBV20-1, the J gene TRBJ2-7, with TRBD1 matching over 9 bases. This CDR3 region has 15 residues. Trimming took 1 base from V and 3 from J; bases not matched to a gene: 7. Germline-derived CDR1 and CDR2 are DFQATT and SNEGSKA (reference sequence). As DNA, the CDR3 is TGCAGTGCTAGAGGTCCCCGGACAGGGGTCTACGAGCAGTACGTC. Its protein product is CSARGPRTGVYEQYV.

The chain carries TRBV15 and TRBJ2-5; the D is unclear. CDR1 and CDR2 from the germline V gene are LNHNV and YYDKDF (reference sequence). V was shortened by 0 bases and J by 4 bases, with 6 bases between the two germline ends. The CDR3 is 13 amino acids. The CDR3 spells CATSRDHSETQYF. For the CDR3, the DNA is TGTGCCACCAGCAGAGATCACTCAGAGACCCAGTACTTC.

The V gene is TRBV5-1, the J gene TRBJ1-6, with D hard to call. Germline V gene sequence: CDR1 SGHRS, CDR2 YFSETQ. V dropped 4 bases and J dropped 7 bases, with 12 bases sitting between them. This CDR3 is built from 14 residues. The CDR3 here is CASSAVDANSPLHF. DNA of the CDR3: TGCGCCAGCAGCGCCGTAGACGCGAATTCACCCCTCCACTTT.

This clonotype was picked up many times. The chain links TRBV9 to TRBJ2-5, with D perhaps given as TRBD1 or TRBD2 (6 bases each). The CDR3 has 13 amino acids. Germline CDR1 SGDLS, CDR2 YYNGEE. Between the trimmed V and J ends, which lost 1 base and 5 bases, there was a span of 9 bases. CDR3 in amino acids: CASSVLGGETQYF. The CDR3 nucleotides read TGTGCCAGCAGCGTATTAGGGGGGGAGACCCAGTACTTC.

This clonotype appeared a few times. This chain links TRBV20-1 with TRBJ1-1; D remains unclear. Per germline, CDR1 DFQATT and CDR2 SNEGSKA (reference sequence). V was pared by 3 bases and J by 2 bases, with 10 bases between. The CDR3 covers 13 residues. The CDR3 coding sequence is TGCAGTGCTAGGCCGGGAGGTAACACTGAAGCTTTCTTT. This gives the protein CSARPGGNTEAFF.